The present entry profiles one TCR beta chain with its context. Its antigen is undetermined. The data were taken from a study of cytomegalovirus exposure and HLA in healthy donors. Study-wide context: There were some 380 genotyped donors. Of these, roughly 80% fell in the genetic ancestry cluster associated with self-reported Caucasian donors.

The PCR employed 60 Vbeta primers together with 13 Jbeta primers. Sequenced by immunoSEQ multiplex PCR; TCRdb stores in-frame clones only, minus some. This table has about 120,000 clones, around 75% appearing once. From germline, CDR1 is SGDLS and CDR2 YYNGEE. There are 16 residues in the CDR3. Trimming took 0 bases from V and 5 from J; bases not matched to a gene: 8. Study-level points and caveats: A list of roughly 160 TCR beta chains associated with cytomegalovirus was given.

The clonotype was recovered from a woman between 35 and 50 years old in good health and CMV-seropositive. Sequenced: PBMCs. The gene calls are TRBV9 and TRBJ2-5; TRBD2 matches at 9 bases. The CDR3 sequence is CASSVAASGARETQYF. The CDR3 region has the DNA TGTGCCAGCAGCGTAGCGGCTAGCGGGGCGAGGGAGACCCAGTACTTC.